This paragraph reports one TCR beta chain. These data are taken from a study of blood T cell repertoires in COVID-19. Study summary: Researchers got acute and convalescent COVID-19 samples from the United States, Italy and Spain.

Authors' data handling: Researchers report that nucleated cell counts were estimated from reference gene primer amplification. Only in-frame clones appear in the TCRdb table, and some are missing; sequencing was by immunoSEQ multiplex PCR. V, J and clone size are taken as reported in that table, and D and trimming were inferred from the DNA itself. The sample lists roughly 400,000 clones, about 88% occurring once. Germline values: CDR1 SGHAT, CDR2 FQNNGV. V lost 2 bases to trimming and J lost 3 bases; unmatched junction nucleotides: 17. The CDR3 loop spans 19 amino acids. Those enrolled, adults aged about 18 to 89 years, came from some 25 US areas. All exposed participants met a person with COVID-19 within 2 weeks before entering the study.

Sequencing was performed on PBMCs or T cells enriched from blood (not recorded which). This TCR derives from a woman aged 18-29 years who had been exposed to COVID-19. The V and J genes are TRBV11-2 and TRBJ2-7, with 9 bases lining up with TRBD2. CDR3 bases: TGTGCCAGCAGCTTATCCGTCCCGGCGGGGCTAGCGGGAAACTACGAGCAGTACTTC. This sequence encodes CASSLSVPAGLAGNYEQYF.